These 24 T cell receptor beta chains were sequenced from one sample in a study of cytomegalovirus exposure and HLA in healthy donors. The PCR employed 60 Vbeta primers together with 13 Jbeta primers. Assay: immunoSEQ multiplex PCR; the TCRdb copy retains only in-frame clones and omits some. Of about 75,000 clones in the sample, roughly 88% were seen once. Sequencing used PBMCs. These receptors were obtained from a man aged 65-85 years in good health and CMV-seropositive.

This clone has a handful of counts. The gene calls are TRBV23-1 and TRBJ1-1; D is possibly TRBD1 (5 bases). TRBV23-1 is annotated as an ORF whose role is uncertain. There are 11 residues in the CDR3. Trimming pared 4 bases from V and 6 bases from J, leaving 6 bases between. The CDR3 here is CASSRTPEAFF. CDR3 coding DNA: TGCGCCAGCAGTCGGACACCTGAAGCTTTCTTT.

This chain links TRBV6-6 with TRBJ2-7; TRBD2 is a possible D gene (5 bases). CDR1 and CDR2 from the germline V gene are MNHNY and SVGAGI (reference sequence). V lost 7 bases and J lost 6, with 16 bases in between. The CDR3 runs 13 residues. The CDR3, as DNA: TGTGCCAGCACCCTAGCAATCGGCTCCGAGCAGTACTTC. It is translated as CASTLAIGSEQYF.

V gene TRBV28 combines with J gene TRBJ1-1; TRBD1 is a possible D gene (5 bases). The CDR3 is 14 residues long. The V and J ends lost 5 bases and 2 bases respectively, with 12 bases between them. The germline CDR1 and CDR2 sequences are MDHEN and SYDVKM. For the CDR3, the DNA is TGTGCCAGCAGTCCCGCCGACAGTAACACTGAAGCTTTCTTT. This translates into CASSPADSNTEAFF.

This chain joins TRBV28 and TRBJ1-5, with TRBD1 as a possible D gene (6 bases). The CDR3 sequence is 14 residues long. Trimming pared 1 base from V and 3 bases from J, leaving 7 bases between. Germline V gives CDR1 MDHEN, CDR2 SYDVKM. Written as DNA, the CDR3 is TGTGCCAGCAGTTTATCAGGGGACAATCAGCCCCAGCATTTT. It is translated as CASSLSGDNQPQHF.

The chain uses TRBV18 and TRBJ1-2; 10 bases are a match to TRBD1. The CDR3 length is 15 residues. V lost 3 bases, J lost 4 bases, and 5 bases stayed unmatched. Per the germline V gene, CDR1 is KGHSH and CDR2 is LQKENI. Written as DNA, the CDR3 is TGTGCCAGCTCACCCGGGGACAGGGGTGGCTATGGCTACACCTTC. Its protein product is CASSPGDRGGYGYTF.

The chain is built from TRBV10-3 and TRBJ1-2; D not certain. Germline V lookup: CDR1 ENHRY, CDR2 SYGVKD. CDR3 size: 13 residues. V lost 4 bases and J lost 7, with 13 bases in between. Here the CDR3 reads CAISAWLGSGYTF. DNA for the CDR3: TGTGCCATCAGTGCCTGGTTGGGGAGTGGCTACACCTTC.

The chain employs TRBV11-2 and TRBJ2-7; D possibly corresponds to TRBD2 (6 bases). V gave up 3 bases and J gave up 9 bases, with 15 bases separating them. The CDR3 has 13 residues. Germline V gene lookup returns CDR1 SGHAT and CDR2 FQNNGV. CDR3 sequence (DNA): TGTGCCAGCAGCTTCGGCGGGCCAGCGGGGCAGTACTTC. Protein product: CASSFGGPAGQYF.

The count of this clone is one. The chain combines TRBV30 with TRBJ1-1; the D is unclear. The CDR3 length is 15 residues. V shed 5 bases and J shed 3 bases, with 19 bases lying between them. Germline V CDR1 and CDR2: GTSNPN, SVGIG (reference sequence). CDR3 amino acids: CAWGLSGSRHTEAFF. As DNA, the CDR3 is TGTGCCTGGGGCCTATCGGGGTCCAGGCACACTGAAGCTTTCTTT.

The chain links TRBV5-4 to TRBJ2-5; a possible D gene is TRBD1 (6 bases). CDR1 is SGHNT, CDR2 YYREEE, per germline (reference sequence). CDR3 length equals 15 residues. Trimming pared 4 bases from V and 1 base from J, leaving 14 bases between. This CDR3 reads CASSRQGTAQETQYF. DNA for the CDR3: TGTGCCAGCAGCCGTCAGGGGACGGCCCAAGAGACCCAGTACTTC.

This chain connects TRBV18 to TRBJ2-2; 7 bases are a match to TRBD2. The trim removed 3 bases at V and 4 bases at J, leaving 5 bases unmatched. CDR1 is KGHSH, CDR2 LQKENI, per germline. The CDR3 runs 15 residues. As DNA, the CDR3 is TGTGCCAGCTCACCTGGACTAGGTCTCACCGGGGAGCTGTTTTTT. Translating it yields CASSPGLGLTGELFF.

The chain has TRBV29-1 and TRBJ1-4; the match to TRBD1 covers 11 bases. V shed 3 bases, J shed 7 bases, and the junction held 7 bases outside the gene matches. Germline V lookup: CDR1 SQVTM, CDR2 ANQGSEA. The length of the CDR3 is 15 residues. The CDR3: CSVDLGQGVFEKLFF. CDR3 in DNA: TGCAGCGTTGATTTGGGACAGGGGGTTTTTGAAAAACTGTTTTTT.

The CDR3 DNA sequence: TGTGCCAGCAGCCCCTTAGCGGGGGGTTTATCCGGCGAGCAGTTCTTC. Translation gives CASSPLAGGLSGEQFF. V usage is TRBV6-6 and J usage is TRBJ2-1; 10 nucleotides align to TRBD2. V shed 6 bases, J shed 10 bases, and the junction held 15 bases outside the gene matches. There are 16 residues in the CDR3. Germline V gene lookup returns CDR1 MNHNY and CDR2 SVGAGI (reference sequence).

J is TRBJ2-3 and V is TRBV4-3; D is unresolved. The CDR3 spans 15 residues. V lost 4 bases and J 0 bases, leaving 11 bases between the germline ends. Germline CDR1 reads LGHNA; CDR2 reads YSLEER. The CDR3 spells CASSPGSYSTDTQYF. CDR3 nucleotides: TGCGCCAGCAGCCCCGGGTCTTACAGCACAGATACGCAGTATTTT.

The chain joins TRBV18 to TRBJ2-2; the match to TRBD1 covers 10 bases. The CDR3 sequence is 16 residues long. The V gene end was trimmed by 4 bases and the J gene end by 1 base; junction bases not matched to a gene: 3. CDR1 KGHSH and CDR2 LQKENI come from the germline V gene. The CDR3 is CASSRRDRGNTGELFF. The CDR3 DNA is TGTGCCAGCTCACGGAGGGACAGGGGGAACACCGGGGAGCTGTTTTTT.

V is TRBV20-1 and J is TRBJ2-7; D might be TRBD1 (5 bases). Trimming left V 3 bases short and J 7 bases short, with 10 bases between. CDR1 is DFQATT and CDR2 is SNEGSKA in the germline V gene (reference sequence). This CDR3 contains 11 residues. The CDR3 coding sequence is TGCAGTGCTAGCCCAGGGCCTGAGCAGTACTTC. Amino acids: CSASPGPEQYF.

V and J are TRBV10-2 and TRBJ2-3; 10 bases align to TRBD2. The V segment lost 5 bases and the J segment 2 bases; nucleotides outside the gene matches: 7. There are 16 residues in the CDR3. Germline CDR1 is WSHSY and CDR2 is SAAADI. The CDR3 is CASSQRLAGLTDTQYF. For the CDR3, the DNA is TGCGCCAGCAGTCAGAGACTAGCGGGCCTCACAGATACGCAGTATTTT.

The chain combines TRBV5-1 with TRBJ2-3; perhaps TRBD2 as D (6 bases). Trimming left V 4 bases short and J 6 bases short, with 15 bases between. CDR1 is SGHRS and CDR2 is YFSETQ in the germline V gene. This CDR3 is built from 14 residues. This chain's CDR3 is CASSHSTSADTQYF. The CDR3 DNA is TGCGCCAGCAGCCACTCGACTAGTGCCGATACGCAGTATTTT.

This chain connects TRBV7-3 to TRBJ2-3, with 9 bases matching TRBD2. Germline V gene sequence: CDR1 SGHTA, CDR2 FQGTGA. The CDR3 length is 15 residues. J lost 6 bases, V lost 3 bases, and 7 bases had no gene match. The CDR3 sequence: CASSFTRGGADTQYF. In DNA form, the CDR3 reads TGTGCCAGCAGCTTCACGCGGGGGGGCGCGGATACGCAGTATTTT. Full variable domain (missing parts from reference TRBV7-3 and TRBJ2-3): GAGVSQTPSNKVTEKGKYVELRCDPISGHTALYWYRQSLGQGPEFLIYFQGTGAADDSGLPNDRFFAVRPEGSVSTLKIQRTERGDSAVYLCASSFTRGGADTQYFGPGTRLTVL.

In DNA form, the CDR3 reads TGTGCCAGCAGCTTAGCCAGGGCGTGGGAGCAGTTCTTC. Amino acid sequence: CASSLARAWEQFF. The rearrangement links TRBV5-5 to TRBJ2-1, with a weak D call TRBD1 (5 bases). Germline CDR1 reads SGHKS; CDR2 reads YYEKEE (reference sequence). With 2 bases removed from V and 10 bases from J, the gap between germline ends came to 13 bases. This CDR3 spans 13 amino acids.

The gene calls are TRBV7-8 and TRBJ1-4; tentatively, D is TRBD1 (6 bases). The ends were cut back, 5 bases at V and 3 bases at J, with 16 bases in the middle. Germline lookup yields CDR1 SGHVS and CDR2 FQNEAQ. The CDR3 runs to 16 residues. The CDR3 protein is CASSAQTGSSNEKLFF. The DNA for the CDR3 is TGTGCCAGCAGCGCTCAAACAGGGTCGTCTAATGAAAAACTGTTTTTT.

The rearrangement uses TRBV7-9 and TRBJ2-5; D perhaps matches TRBD2 (6 bases). The CDR3 runs to 14 residues. CDR1 SEHNR and CDR2 FQNEAQ come from the germline V gene (reference sequence). Trimming took off 5 bases at V and 5 bases at J, with 15 bases between the two ends. CDR3 region: CASSPVWGEETQYF. In DNA form, the CDR3 reads TGTGCCAGCAGCCCTGTTTGGGGGGAGGAGACCCAGTACTTC. Full variable domain (remainder filled in from reference TRBV7-9 and TRBJ2-5): DTGVSQNPRHKITKRGQNVTFRCDPISEHNRLYWYRQTLGQGPEFLTYFQNEAQLEKSRLLSDRFSAERPKGSFSTLEIQRTEQGDSAMYLCASSPVWGEETQYFGPGTRLLVL.

CDR3 loop: CASSWDSGEQFF. In DNA form, the CDR3 reads TGTGCCAGCAGCTGGGACTCTGGTGAGCAGTTCTTC. The V gene is TRBV7-9, the J gene TRBJ2-1, with a tentative D call TRBD2 (6 bases). V lost 4 bases to trimming and J lost 9 bases, with 10 bases between them. This CDR3 contains 12 residues. From germline, CDR1 is SEHNR and CDR2 FQNEAQ (reference sequence).

This clone was observed a few times. This chain connects TRBV11-2 to TRBJ2-7; D is unresolved. The CDR3 length is 15 residues. The ends were cut back, 0 bases at V and 5 bases at J, with 14 bases in the middle. CDR1 is SGHAT, CDR2 FQNNGV, per germline. CDR3 sequence reads: CASSLDRSFPHEQYF. The CDR3 bases are TGTGCCAGCAGCTTAGATAGGAGTTTCCCGCACGAGCAGTACTTC. The variable domain in full, with the rest retrieved from reference TRBV11-2 and TRBJ2-7, is EAGVAQSPRYKIIEKRQSVAFWCNPISGHATLYWYQQILGQGPKLLIQFQNNGVVDDSQLPKDRFSAERLKGVDSTLKIQPAKLEDSAVYLCASSLDRSFPHEQYFGPGTRLTVT.

V usage is TRBV10-3 and J usage is TRBJ2-3; TRBD2 agrees at 8 bases. The germline CDR1 and CDR2 sequences are ENHRY and SYGVKD. There are 13 residues in the CDR3. J was trimmed by 3 bases and V by 11 bases; bases with no gene match: 7. The CDR3 loop reads CAVGGGRTDTQYF. The CDR3 coding sequence is TGTGCCGTCGGGGGGGGCAGAACAGATACGCAGTATTTT.